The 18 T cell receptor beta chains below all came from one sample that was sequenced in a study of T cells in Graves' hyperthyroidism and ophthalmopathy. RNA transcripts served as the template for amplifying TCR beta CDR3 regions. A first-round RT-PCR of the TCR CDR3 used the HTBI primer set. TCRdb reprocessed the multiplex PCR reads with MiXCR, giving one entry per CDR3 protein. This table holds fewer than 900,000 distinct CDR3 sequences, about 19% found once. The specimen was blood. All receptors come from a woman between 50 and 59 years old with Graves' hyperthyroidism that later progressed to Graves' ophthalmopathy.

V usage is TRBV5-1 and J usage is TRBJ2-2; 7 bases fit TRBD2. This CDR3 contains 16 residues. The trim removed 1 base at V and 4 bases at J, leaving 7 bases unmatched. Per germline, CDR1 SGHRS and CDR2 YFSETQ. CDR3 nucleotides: TGCGCCAGCAGCTTGCTGTCTCGCGGGAGCACCGGGGAGCTGTTTTTT. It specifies CASSLLSRGSTGELFF. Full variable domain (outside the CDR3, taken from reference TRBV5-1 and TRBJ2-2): KAGVTQTPRYLIKTRGQQVTLSCSPISGHRSVSWYQQTPGQGLQFLFEYFSETQRNKGNFPGRFSGRQFSNSRSEMNVSTLELGDSALYLCASSLLSRGSTGELFFGEGSRLTVL.

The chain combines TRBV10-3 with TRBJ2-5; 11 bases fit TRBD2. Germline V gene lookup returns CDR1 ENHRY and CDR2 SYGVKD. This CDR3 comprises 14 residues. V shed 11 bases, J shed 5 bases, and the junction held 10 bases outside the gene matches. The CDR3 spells CAAHSGGADETQYF. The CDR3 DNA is TGTGCCGCCCATAGCGGGGGGGCCGATGAGACCCAGTACTTC.

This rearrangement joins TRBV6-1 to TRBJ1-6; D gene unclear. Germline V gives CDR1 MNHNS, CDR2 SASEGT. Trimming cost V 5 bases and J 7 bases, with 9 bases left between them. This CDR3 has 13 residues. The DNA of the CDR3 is TGTGCCAGCAGTCGTATAGGGAATTCACCCCTCCACTTT. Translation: CASSRIGNSPLHF.

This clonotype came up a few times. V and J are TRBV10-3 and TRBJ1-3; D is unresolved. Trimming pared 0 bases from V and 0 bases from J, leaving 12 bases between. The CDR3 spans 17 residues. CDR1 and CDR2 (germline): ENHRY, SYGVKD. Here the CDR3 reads CAISESRNTGSGNTIYF. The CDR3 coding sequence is TGTGCCATCAGTGAGTCAAGGAATACGGGCTCTGGAAACACCATATATTTT.

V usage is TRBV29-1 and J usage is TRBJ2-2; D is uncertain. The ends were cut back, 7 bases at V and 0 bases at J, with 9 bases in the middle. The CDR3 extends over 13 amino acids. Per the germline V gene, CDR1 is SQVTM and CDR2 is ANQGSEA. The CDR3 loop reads CSGQDSNTGELFF. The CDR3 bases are TGCAGCGGTCAGGATTCGAACACCGGGGAGCTGTTTTTT.

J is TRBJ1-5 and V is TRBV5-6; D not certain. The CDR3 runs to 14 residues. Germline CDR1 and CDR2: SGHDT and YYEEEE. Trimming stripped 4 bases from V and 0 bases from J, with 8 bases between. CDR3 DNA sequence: TGTGCCAGCAGCCAGGTGAATAGCAATCAGCCCCAGCATTTT. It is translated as CASSQVNSNQPQHF. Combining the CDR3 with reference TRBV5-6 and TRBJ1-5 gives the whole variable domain DAGVTQSPTHLIKTRGQQVTLRCSPKSGHDTVSWYQQALGQGPQFIFQYYEEEERQRGNFPDRFSGHQFPNYSSELNVNALLLGDSALYLCASSQVNSNQPQHFGDGTRLSIL.

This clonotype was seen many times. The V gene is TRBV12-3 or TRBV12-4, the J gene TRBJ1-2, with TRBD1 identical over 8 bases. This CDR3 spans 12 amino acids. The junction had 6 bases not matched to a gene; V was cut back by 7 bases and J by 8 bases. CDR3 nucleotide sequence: TGTGCCAGCACAAGGCAGGGGGCGGGCTACACCTTC. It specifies CASTRQGAGYTF.

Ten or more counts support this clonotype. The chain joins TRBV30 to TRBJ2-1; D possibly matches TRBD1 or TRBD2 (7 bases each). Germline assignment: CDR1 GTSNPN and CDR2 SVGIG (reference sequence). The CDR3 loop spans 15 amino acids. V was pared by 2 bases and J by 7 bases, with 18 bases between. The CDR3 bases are TGTGCCTGGAGTCTCTTAGGGCAGGGGGGGAATGAGCAGTTCTTC. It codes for CAWSLLGQGGNEQFF.

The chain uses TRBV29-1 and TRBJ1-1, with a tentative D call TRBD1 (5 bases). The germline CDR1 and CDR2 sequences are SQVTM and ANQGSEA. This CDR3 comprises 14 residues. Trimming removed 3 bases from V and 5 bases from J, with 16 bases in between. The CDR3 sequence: CSVEAGGGVTEAFF. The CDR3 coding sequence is TGCAGCGTTGAGGCTGGGGGGGGAGTGACTGAAGCTTTCTTT.

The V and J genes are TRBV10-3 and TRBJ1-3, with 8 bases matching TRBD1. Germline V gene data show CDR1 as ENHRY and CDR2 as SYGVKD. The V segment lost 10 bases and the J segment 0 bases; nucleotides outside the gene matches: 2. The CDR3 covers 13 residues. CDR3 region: CASTGGSGNTIYF. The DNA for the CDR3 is TGTGCCAGTACAGGGGGCTCTGGAAACACCATATATTTT.

CDR3 nucleotides: TGTGCCAGCACCGGAACCCGGGGGAACACAGATACGCAGTATTTT. Amino acid sequence: CASTGTRGNTDTQYF. J is TRBJ2-3 and V is TRBV14, with D possibly being TRBD2 (6 bases). CDR3 length: 15 residues. The V end was cut by 7 bases, the J end by 2 bases, with 16 bases between. Germline V CDR1 and CDR2: SGHDN, FVKESK.

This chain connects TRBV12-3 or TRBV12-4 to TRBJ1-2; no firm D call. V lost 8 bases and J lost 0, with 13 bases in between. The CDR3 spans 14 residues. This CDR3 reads CASLINGANYGYTF. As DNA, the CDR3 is TGTGCCAGCTTAATAAACGGGGCTAACTATGGCTACACCTTC.

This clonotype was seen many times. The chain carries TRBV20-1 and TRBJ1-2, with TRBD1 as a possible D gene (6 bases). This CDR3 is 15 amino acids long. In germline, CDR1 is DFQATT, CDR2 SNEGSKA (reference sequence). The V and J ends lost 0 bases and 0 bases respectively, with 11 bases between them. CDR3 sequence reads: CSARDRAGANYGYTF. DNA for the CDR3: TGCAGTGCTAGAGATCGCGCAGGGGCTAACTATGGCTACACCTTC.

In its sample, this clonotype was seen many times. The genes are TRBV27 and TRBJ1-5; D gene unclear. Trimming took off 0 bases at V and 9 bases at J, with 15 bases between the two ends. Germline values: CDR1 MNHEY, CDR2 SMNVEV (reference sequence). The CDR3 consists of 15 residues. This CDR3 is CASSLSGQPEWPQHF. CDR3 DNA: TGTGCCAGCAGTTTATCTGGGCAGCCCGAGTGGCCCCAGCATTTT.

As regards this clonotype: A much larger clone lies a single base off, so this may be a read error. CDR3 in DNA: TGCGCCCGCAGCCGGGACGGGACTAATGAGCAGTTCTTC. It yields the protein CARSRDGTNEQFF. The rearrangement joins TRBV5-1 to TRBJ2-1, with TRBD2 as a possible D gene (6 bases). Germline CDR1 is SGHRS and CDR2 is YFSETQ. The CDR3 contains 13 residues.

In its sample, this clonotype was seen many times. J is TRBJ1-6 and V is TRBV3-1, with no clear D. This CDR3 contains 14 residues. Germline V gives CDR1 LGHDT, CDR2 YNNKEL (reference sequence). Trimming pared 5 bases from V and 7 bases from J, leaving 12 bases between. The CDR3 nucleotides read TGTGCCAGCAGCGACGGCCATCGAAATTCACCCCTCCACTTT. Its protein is CASSDGHRNSPLHF.

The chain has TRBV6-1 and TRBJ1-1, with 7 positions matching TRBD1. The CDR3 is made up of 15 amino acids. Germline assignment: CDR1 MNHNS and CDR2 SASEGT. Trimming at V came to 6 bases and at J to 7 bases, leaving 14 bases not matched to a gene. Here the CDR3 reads CASRNNDRELNEAFF. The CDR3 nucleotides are TGTGCCAGCAGAAATAATGACAGGGAACTTAATGAAGCTTTCTTT.

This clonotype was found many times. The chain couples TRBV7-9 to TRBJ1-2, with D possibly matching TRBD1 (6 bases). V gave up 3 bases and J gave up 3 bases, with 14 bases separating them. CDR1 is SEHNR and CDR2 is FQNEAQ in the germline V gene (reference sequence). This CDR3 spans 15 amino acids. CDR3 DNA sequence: TGTGCCAGCAGCTTTACAGGGAGGTACGACTATGGCTACACCTTC. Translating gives CASSFTGRYDYGYTF.